This T cell receptor (beta chain) appears in the sequencing data of a study of blood T cells in healthy people across ages (dated by TCRdb to about 2015). In terms of the full investigation: Template switching captured roughly one uniquely barcoded TCR beta cDNA molecule per two T cells in model experiments. Age-related changes in TCR beta repertoire diversity were measured in the study by deep sequencing normalized with unique cDNA molecular identifiers. To avoid experimental bias, donors of different ages were distributed randomly across sequencing lanes. Two additional independent replicas of 1 million unique cDNA reads from the same blood draw were analyzed for two donors (one aged 18 to 30 and one aged 80 or older). Donors were grouped into four age groups: young (average approximately 16 years), middle-aged (39), aged (around 60) and long-lived (less than 85).

What the research found in general, with its limitations: Estimates of total diversity based on one million sequenced T cells were considered lower bounds and underestimates. As age increased, observed TCR beta diversity per million T cells dropped in a roughly linear way, and a significant reduction was already evident by age 40. Bulk unsorted PBMC profiling prevented conclusive comparison of naive and antigen-experienced compartments. The CMV infection status of donors was not known, potentially confounding age-related changes in expanded clonotypes. The long-lived group showed more naive CD4+ T cells, fewer expanded clones and increased TCR diversity than the aged group, suggesting age selection. The percentage of naive T cells measured by flow cytometry correlated strongly with observed TCR beta diversity.

Libraries were built with 5' RACE. For sequencing, an Illumina HiSeq 2500 was employed. A second PCR of about 6 to 11 cycles was performed with a sample-barcoded 5' primer and a J-beta primer mix. Each TCR beta cDNA molecule received a unique molecular identifier from a template-switch 5' adaptor carrying 12 random nucleotides. Each sample yielded at least 2.5 million CDR3-containing paired-end reads. First-strand cDNA synthesis was performed from all RNA using the Mint cDNA synthesis kit, with priming by a TRBC-specific oligonucleotide. Following uracil-DNA glycosylase treatment, a first 18-cycle PCR with universal primers M1SS and BC2_uni_R was performed on all cDNA. In the original analysis: For normalization, 1 million high-quality reads, each with a distinct molecular identifier, were randomly selected from each sample. Reads sharing molecular identifiers were discarded rather than binned into consensus sequences. MiTCR, run with a Q25 quality threshold and the strictest error-elimination algorithm, handled CDR3 identification, clonotype clustering and error correction. A nonparametric unseen species model using Euler transformation provided a lower-bound estimate of total TCR beta diversity. Using fastp at Q25 and MiXCR, TCRdb reprocessed the public reads and kept productive beta chains. Each entry is one CDR3 protein sequence, shown with its most common DNA and genes. The V and J calls shown here were made by TCRdb, not taken from the authors' results. The sample data list around 1,700,000 distinct CDR3 sequences, and approximately 30% of these were observed just once. Around 7.7% of the sample goes to the ten largest clones.

The V and J ends are trimmed by 6 bases and 4 bases, leaving 16 bases between them. The CDR3 runs 15 amino acids, cysteine and phenylalanine included. The sequence is cut down to CDR3 DNA, 45 bases in frame from base 1. CDR1 SGHDN and CDR2 FVKESK are derived from the germline V gene. This clonotype was detected once. Its antigen specificity is not known. Base qualities are missing; no much larger clone stands one base away. One read alone lends weak support. The roughly 39 donors, aged about 6 to 95 years, were systemically healthy Caucasian individuals from Russia. Each donor gave ten milliliters of peripheral blood, collected into EDTA-treated Vacutainer tubes. Ficoll-Paque density-gradient centrifugation was used to isolate PBMCs, with at least 7 million per sample. Trizol reagent was used to extract total RNA from the PBMCs, yielding at least 6 micrograms per sample. The percentages of naive CD45RAhigh/CD27high T cells were determined by flow cytometry on a PBMC aliquot from every donor.

Sequencing was carried out using blood. This receptor was taken from a woman aged 25 to 39 in good health. The rearrangement combines TRBV14 with TRBJ2-1; no D gene call is confident. The DNA is TGTGCCAGCAGTCTCACCCTAGGACGTTACAATGAGCAGTTCTTC. It is translated as CASSLTLGRYNEQFF.